This TCR beta chain derives from a study of cytomegalovirus exposure and HLA in healthy donors. From germline, CDR1 is SQVTM and CDR2 ANQGSEA. V dropped 5 bases and J dropped 7 bases, with 15 bases sitting between them. CDR3 size: 12 residues. This clone was seen once. The primer mix had 60 Vbeta and 13 Jbeta primers. TCRdb's copy holds only in-frame clones and misses some; the assay was immunoSEQ multiplex PCR. The table lists 100,000 to 150,000 clones, around three quarters of them singletons. Sequencing input: PBMCs. The rearrangement links TRBV29-1 to TRBJ2-7, with D possibly being TRBD1 (6 bases). The receptor was isolated from a man aged 25-45 years in good health and CMV-seropositive. The CDR3 loop reads CSVSDSQGEQYF. DNA of the CDR3: TGCAGCGTTTCGGACAGCCAAGGAGAGCAGTACTTC.